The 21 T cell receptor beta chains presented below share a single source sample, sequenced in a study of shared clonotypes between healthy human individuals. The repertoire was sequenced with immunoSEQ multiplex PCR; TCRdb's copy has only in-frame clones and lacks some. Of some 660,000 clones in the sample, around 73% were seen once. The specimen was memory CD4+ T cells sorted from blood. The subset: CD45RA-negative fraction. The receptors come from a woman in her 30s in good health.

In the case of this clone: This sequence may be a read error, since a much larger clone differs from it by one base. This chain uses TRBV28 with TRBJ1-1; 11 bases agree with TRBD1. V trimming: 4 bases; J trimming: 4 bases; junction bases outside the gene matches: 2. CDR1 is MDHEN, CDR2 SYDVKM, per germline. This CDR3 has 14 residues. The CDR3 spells CASSSGQGATEAFF. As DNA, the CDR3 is TGTGCCAGCAGTTCTGGACAGGGGGCCACTGAAGCTTTCTTT.

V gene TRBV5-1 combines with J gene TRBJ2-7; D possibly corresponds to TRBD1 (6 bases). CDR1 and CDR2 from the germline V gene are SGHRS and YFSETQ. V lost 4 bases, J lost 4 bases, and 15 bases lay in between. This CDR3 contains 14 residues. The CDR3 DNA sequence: TGCGCCAGCAGCGACCCAGGACAGTCTTACGAGCAGTACTTC. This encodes CASSDPGQSYEQYF.

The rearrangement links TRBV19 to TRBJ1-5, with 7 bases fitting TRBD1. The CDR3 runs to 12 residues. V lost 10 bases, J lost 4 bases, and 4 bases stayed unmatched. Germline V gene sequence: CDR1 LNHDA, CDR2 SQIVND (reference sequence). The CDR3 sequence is CATGQVNQPQHF. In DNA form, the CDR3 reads TGTGCCACAGGACAGGTAAATCAGCCCCAGCATTTT.

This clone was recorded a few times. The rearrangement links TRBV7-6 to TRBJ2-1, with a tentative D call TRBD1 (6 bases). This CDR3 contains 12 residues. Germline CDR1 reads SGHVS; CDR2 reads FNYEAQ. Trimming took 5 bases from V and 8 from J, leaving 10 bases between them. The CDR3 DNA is TGTGCCAGCAGCCCCAGGGGTCATGAGCAGTTCTTC. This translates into CASSPRGHEQFF.

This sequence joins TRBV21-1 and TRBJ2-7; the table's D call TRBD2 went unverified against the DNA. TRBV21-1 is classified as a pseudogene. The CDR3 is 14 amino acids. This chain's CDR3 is CASSETSEHYEQYF. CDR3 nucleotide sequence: TGTGCCAGCAGTGAGACTAGCGAGCACTACGAGCAGTACTTC.

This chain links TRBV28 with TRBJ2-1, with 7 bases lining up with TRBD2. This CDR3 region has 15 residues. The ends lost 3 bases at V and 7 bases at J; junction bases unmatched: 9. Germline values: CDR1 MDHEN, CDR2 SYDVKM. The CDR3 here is CASSFTAGTGNEQFF. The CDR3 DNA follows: TGTGCCAGCAGTTTCACAGCGGGAACCGGGAATGAGCAGTTCTTC.

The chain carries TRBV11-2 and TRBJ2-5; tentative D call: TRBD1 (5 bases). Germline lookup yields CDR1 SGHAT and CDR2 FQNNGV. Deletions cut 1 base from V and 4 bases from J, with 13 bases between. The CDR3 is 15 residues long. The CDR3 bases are TGTGCCAGCAGCTTAGCTCGACAGTTCCGAGAGACCCAGTACTTC. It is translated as CASSLARQFRETQYF.

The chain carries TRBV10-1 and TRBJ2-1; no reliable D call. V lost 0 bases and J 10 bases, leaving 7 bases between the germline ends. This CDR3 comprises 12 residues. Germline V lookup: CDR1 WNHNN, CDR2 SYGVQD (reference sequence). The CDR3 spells CASSESVGEQFF. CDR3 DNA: TGCGCCAGCAGTGAGTCCGTGGGGGAGCAGTTCTTC.

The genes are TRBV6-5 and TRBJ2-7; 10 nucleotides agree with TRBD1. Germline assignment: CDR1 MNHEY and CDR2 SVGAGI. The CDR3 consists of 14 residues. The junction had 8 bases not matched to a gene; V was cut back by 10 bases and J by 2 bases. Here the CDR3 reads CATTRGTGAYEQYF. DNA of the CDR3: TGTGCCACCACACGAGGGACAGGGGCCTACGAGCAGTACTTC.

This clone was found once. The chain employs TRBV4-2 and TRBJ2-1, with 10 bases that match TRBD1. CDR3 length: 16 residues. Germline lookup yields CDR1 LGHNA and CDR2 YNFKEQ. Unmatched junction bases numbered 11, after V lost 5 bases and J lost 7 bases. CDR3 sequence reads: CASSYTGTGAGNEQFF. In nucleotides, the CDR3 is TGTGCCAGCAGCTACACCGGGACAGGGGCTGGAAATGAGCAGTTCTTC.

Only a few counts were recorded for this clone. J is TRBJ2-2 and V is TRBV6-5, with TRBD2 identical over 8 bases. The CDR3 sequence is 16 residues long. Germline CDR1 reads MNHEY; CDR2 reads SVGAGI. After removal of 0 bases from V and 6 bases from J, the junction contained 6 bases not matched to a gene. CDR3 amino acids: CASSYSRRTSPGELFF. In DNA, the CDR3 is TGTGCCAGCAGTTACTCACGCCGGACTAGCCCCGGGGAGCTGTTTTTT.

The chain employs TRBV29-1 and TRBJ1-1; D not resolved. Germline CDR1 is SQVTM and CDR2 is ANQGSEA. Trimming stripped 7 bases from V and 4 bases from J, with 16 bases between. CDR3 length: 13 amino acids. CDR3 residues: CSALGPRVTEAFF. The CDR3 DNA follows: TGCAGCGCCTTAGGGCCGCGAGTCACTGAAGCTTTCTTT.

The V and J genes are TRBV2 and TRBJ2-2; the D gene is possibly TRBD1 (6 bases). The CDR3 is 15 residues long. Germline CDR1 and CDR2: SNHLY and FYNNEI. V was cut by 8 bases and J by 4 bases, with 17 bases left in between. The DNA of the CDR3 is TGTGCCAGCGGGAAGTCAGGGGCGCGCACCGGGGAGCTGTTTTTT. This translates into CASGKSGARTGELFF.

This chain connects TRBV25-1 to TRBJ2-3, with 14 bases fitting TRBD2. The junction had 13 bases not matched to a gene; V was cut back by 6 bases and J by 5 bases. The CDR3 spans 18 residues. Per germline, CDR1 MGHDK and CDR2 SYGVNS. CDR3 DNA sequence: TGTGCCAGCAGACGGGGCAGGGGACTAGCGGGAGTGGTAGATACGCAGTATTTT. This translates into CASRRGRGLAGVVDTQYF.

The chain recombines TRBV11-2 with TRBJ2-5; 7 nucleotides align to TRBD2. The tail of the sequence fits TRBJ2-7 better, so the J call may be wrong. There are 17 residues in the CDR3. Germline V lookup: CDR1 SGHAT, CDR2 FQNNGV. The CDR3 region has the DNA TGTGCCAGCAGCTTACCACTAGCGAGCAGAAGCTCCTACGAGCAGTACTTC. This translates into CASSLPLASRSSYEQYF.

The DNA of the CDR3 is TGTGCCAGCAGTCGACAGGGTTCAAAATACTACGAGCAGTACTTC. It is translated as CASSRQGSKYYEQYF. This chain connects TRBV6-5 to TRBJ2-7; TRBD1 agrees at 7 bases. The junction had 10 bases not matched to a gene; V was cut back by 5 bases and J by 3 bases. From germline, CDR1 is MNHEY and CDR2 SVGAGI. The CDR3 totals 15 residues.

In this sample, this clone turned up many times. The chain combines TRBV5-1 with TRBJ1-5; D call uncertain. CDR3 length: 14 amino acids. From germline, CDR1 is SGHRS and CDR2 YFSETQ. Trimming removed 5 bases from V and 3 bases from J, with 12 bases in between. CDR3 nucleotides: TGCGCCAGCAGACAAGACGGGATCAATCAGCCCCAGCATTTT. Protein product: CASRQDGINQPQHF.

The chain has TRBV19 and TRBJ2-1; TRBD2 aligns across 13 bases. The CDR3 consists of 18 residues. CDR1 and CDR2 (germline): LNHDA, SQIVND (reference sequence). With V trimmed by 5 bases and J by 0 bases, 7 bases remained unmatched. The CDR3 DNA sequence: TGTGCCAGTAGTGGACGGACTAGCGGGAGCGTCTCCTACAATGAGCAGTTCTTC. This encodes CASSGRTSGSVSYNEQFF.

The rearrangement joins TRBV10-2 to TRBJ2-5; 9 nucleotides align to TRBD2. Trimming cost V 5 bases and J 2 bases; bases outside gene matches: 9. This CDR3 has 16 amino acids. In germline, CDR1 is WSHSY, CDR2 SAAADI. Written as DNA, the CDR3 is TGCGCCAGCAGTTTGGGGCGGGGGGGGCCTCAAGAGACCCAGTACTTC. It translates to CASSLGRGGPQETQYF.

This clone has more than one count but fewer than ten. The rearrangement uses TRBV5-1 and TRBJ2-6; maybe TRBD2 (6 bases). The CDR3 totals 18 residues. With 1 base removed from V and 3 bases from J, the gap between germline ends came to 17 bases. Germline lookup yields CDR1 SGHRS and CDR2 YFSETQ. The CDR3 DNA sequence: TGCGCCAGCAGCTTGACAGCCGGAGGGGCTGGTGGGGCCAACGTCCTGACTTTC. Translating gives CASSLTAGGAGGANVLTF.

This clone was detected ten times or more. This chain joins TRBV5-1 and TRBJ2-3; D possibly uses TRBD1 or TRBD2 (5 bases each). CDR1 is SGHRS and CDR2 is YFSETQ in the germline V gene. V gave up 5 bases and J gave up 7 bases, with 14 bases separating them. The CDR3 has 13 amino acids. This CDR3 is CASRQDWGYTQYF. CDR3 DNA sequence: TGCGCCAGCAGACAGGACTGGGGTTATACGCAGTATTTT.